These 18 T cell receptor beta chains were all obtained from the same sample, sequenced in a study of cytomegalovirus exposure and HLA in healthy donors. Only in-frame clones appear in the TCRdb table, and some are missing; sequencing was by immunoSEQ multiplex PCR. The sample shows 90,000 or so clones, 85% of them seen only once. Sequencing was carried out using PBMCs. These receptors all come from a man aged 18-30 years in good health and CMV-seropositive.

The rearrangement joins TRBV29-1 to TRBJ2-2; TRBD1 might be the D (7 bases). V lost 5 bases and J lost 4, with 14 bases in between. The germline CDR1 and CDR2 sequences are SQVTM and ANQGSEA. This CDR3 has 14 amino acids. CDR3 loop: CSVRAGGTTGELFF. CDR3 coding DNA: TGCAGCGTTCGGGCAGGGGGGACCACCGGGGAGCTGTTTTTT.

This chain uses TRBV7-8 with TRBJ1-4; weak D call: TRBD1 (5 bases). Trimming took 1 base from V and 5 from J, leaving 17 bases between them. The V gene's germline CDR1 is SGHVS and CDR2 FQNEAQ. There are 17 residues in the CDR3. The DNA for the CDR3 is TGTGCCAGCAGCTTAGTTCCCGACCGACAGCTGAATGAAAAACTGTTTTTT. It translates to CASSLVPDRQLNEKLFF.

The chain uses TRBV5-1 and TRBJ2-7; TRBD1 aligns across 7 bases. Germline lookup yields CDR1 SGHRS and CDR2 YFSETQ. V was clipped by 3 bases and J by 7 bases; unmatched bases: 10. The CDR3 consists of 14 residues. CDR3 in DNA: TGCGCCAGCAGCTACACGCTAGGGGGCGGGGAGCAGTACTTC. This translates into CASSYTLGGGEQYF.

This chain links TRBV9 with TRBJ2-3, with D perhaps matching TRBD2 (5 bases). The V and J ends lost 2 bases and 2 bases respectively, with 12 bases between them. The germline V gene encodes CDR1 SGDLS and CDR2 YYNGEE. There are 15 residues in the CDR3. The CDR3 DNA reads as TGTGCCAGCAGCGTCTTCGGGGTCACCACAGATACGCAGTATTTT. It translates to CASSVFGVTTDTQYF.

The chain is built from TRBV19 and TRBJ1-2; D not resolved. Between the trimmed V and J ends, which lost 3 bases and 1 base, there was a span of 12 bases. The CDR3 runs 15 residues. Germline CDR1 and CDR2: LNHDA and SQIVND (reference sequence). CDR3 nucleotide sequence: TGTGCCAGTAGTATCTCTTGGCGGGGTAACTATGGCTACACCTTC. This gives the protein CASSISWRGNYGYTF.

This chain connects TRBV18 to TRBJ1-1, with D unresolved. The CDR3 sequence is 15 residues long. Between the trimmed V and J ends, which lost 3 bases and 4 bases, there was a span of 15 bases. Germline V lookup: CDR1 KGHSH, CDR2 LQKENI. The CDR3 is CASSPRSGRRTEAFF. CDR3 nucleotide sequence: TGTGCCAGCTCACCCCGTTCGGGTCGACGCACTGAAGCTTTCTTT.

The chain's CDR3 is CASSPGDWENIQYF. CDR3 bases: TGTGCCAGCTCACCGGGTGACTGGGAAAACATTCAGTACTTC. The chain carries TRBV18 and TRBJ2-4, with D hard to call. The germline V gene has CDR1 KGHSH and CDR2 LQKENI. The CDR3 runs 14 residues. Trimming took off 3 bases at V and 5 bases at J, with 11 bases between the two ends. Variable domain in full (rest from reference TRBV18 and TRBJ2-4): NAGVMQNPRHLVRRRGQEARLRCSPMKGHSHVYWYRQLPEEGLKFMVYLQKENIIDESGMPKERFSAEFPKEGPSILRIQQVVRGDSAAYFCASSPGDWENIQYFGAGTRLSVL.

This rearrangement joins TRBV28 to TRBJ1-2, with 8 nucleotides matching TRBD1. There are 16 residues in the CDR3. Germline V lookup: CDR1 MDHEN, CDR2 SYDVKM. J lost 2 bases, V lost 6 bases, and 11 bases had no gene match. Here the CDR3 reads CASRLGQGVANYGYTF. In DNA form, the CDR3 reads TGTGCCAGCAGACTAGGACAGGGAGTGGCCAACTATGGCTACACCTTC.

This clone was detected once. The chain joins TRBV27 to TRBJ1-4; 10 positions match TRBD1. CDR1 MNHEY and CDR2 SMNVEV come from the germline V gene (reference sequence). The ends lost 2 bases at V and 8 bases at J; junction bases unmatched: 5. This CDR3 has 15 amino acids. CDR3 coding DNA: TGTGCCAGCAGTTTAGGGGGGACAGGGGACGAAAAACTGTTTTTT. Amino acid sequence: CASSLGGTGDEKLFF.

This chain links TRBV2 with TRBJ2-5; 8 bases are a match to TRBD1. The length of the CDR3 is 13 residues. Losses at the gene ends were 8 bases for V and 4 bases for J; bases not matched to a gene: 6. Germline V gene lookup returns CDR1 SNHLY and CDR2 FYNNEI. The CDR3 coding sequence is TGTGCCAGCCGGACAGGGTTCAGAGAGACCCAGTACTTC. It specifies CASRTGFRETQYF.

This clone was found once. The rearrangement links TRBV29-1 to TRBJ2-3; D gene ambiguous. The CDR3 has 14 amino acids. Germline lookup yields CDR1 SQVTM and CDR2 ANQGSEA. V was shortened by 3 bases and J by 6 bases, with 16 bases between the two germline ends. CDR3 bases: TGCAGCGTTGAGTTCCCCCAGGCCGCCGATACGCAGTATTTT. Amino acids: CSVEFPQAADTQYF.

The chain recombines TRBV28 with TRBJ1-2, with no clear D. Germline V lookup: CDR1 MDHEN, CDR2 SYDVKM. The CDR3 spans 15 residues. With 6 bases removed from V and 4 bases from J, the gap between germline ends came to 18 bases. CDR3: CASSPPYSKLYGYTF. CDR3 nucleotide sequence: TGTGCCAGCAGCCCCCCCTATAGTAAACTCTATGGCTACACCTTC.

This clone has only one observation. The rearrangement joins TRBV4-2 to TRBJ2-3; 11 bases fit TRBD2. This CDR3 spans 22 amino acids. The J segment lost 1 base and the V segment lost 0 bases, leaving 18 bases of the junction unmatched. CDR1 is LGHNA and CDR2 is YNFKEQ in the germline V gene. The CDR3 spells CASSQDLEVGLAGGWGTDTQYF. DNA for the CDR3: TGTGCCAGCAGCCAAGATTTGGAAGTGGGGCTAGCGGGAGGATGGGGCACAGATACGCAGTATTTT.

The rearrangement joins TRBV5-1 to TRBJ1-1; D uncertain. CDR1 is SGHRS and CDR2 is YFSETQ in the germline V gene. CDR3 length: 14 amino acids. Trimming took 6 bases from V and 4 from J, leaving 16 bases between them. The CDR3 here is CASIKEGAGTEAFF. CDR3 nucleotide sequence: TGCGCCAGCATTAAGGAGGGCGCGGGCACTGAAGCTTTCTTT.

This clone was found a few times. This chain connects TRBV7-9 to TRBJ1-4; D might be TRBD1 (5 bases). CDR1 and CDR2 (germline): SEHNR, FQNEAQ (reference sequence). Trimming shortened V by 5 bases and J by 5 bases, and 15 bases separated the two germline ends. CDR3 size: 15 residues. This chain's CDR3 is CASSQPRGGNEKLFF. DNA of the CDR3: TGTGCCAGCAGCCAACCCCGCGGGGGGAATGAAAAACTGTTTTTT.

The V and J genes are TRBV27 and TRBJ2-3, with 7 nucleotides matching TRBD2. The ends lost 5 bases at V and 5 bases at J; junction bases unmatched: 13. CDR3 length equals 16 residues. Germline V lookup: CDR1 MNHEY, CDR2 SMNVEV (reference sequence). CDR3 loop: CASSLGLGTWKDTQYF. Here the CDR3 DNA reads TGTGCCAGCAGTCTCGGACTAGGGACGTGGAAAGATACGCAGTATTTT.

CDR3 region: CAWRWRGGYNEQFF. DNA of the CDR3: TGTGCCTGGAGGTGGAGAGGAGGGTACAATGAGCAGTTCTTC. The chain couples TRBV30 to TRBJ2-1; D might be TRBD2 (6 bases). CDR1 GTSNPN and CDR2 SVGIG come from the germline V gene (reference sequence). Trimming pared 3 bases from V and 4 bases from J, leaving 13 bases between. The CDR3 is 14 residues long.

The chain employs TRBV19 and TRBJ2-2, with D perhaps TRBD1 (6 bases). Trimming removed 4 bases from V and 1 base from J, with 7 bases in between. CDR1 and CDR2 (germline): LNHDA, SQIVND (reference sequence). The CDR3 is 14 amino acids. This CDR3 is CASSTGQNTGELFF. In nucleotides, the CDR3 is TGTGCCAGTAGTACGGGACAGAACACCGGGGAGCTGTTTTTT.